This T cell receptor beta chain stems from a study of blood T cells in healthy people across ages (dated by TCRdb to the mid-2010s). Broadly, across the study: In model experiments, template switching captured roughly one uniquely barcoded TCR beta cDNA molecule for every two T cells. Four age groups were formed from the donors: young (average about 15 years), middle-aged (less than 40), aged (roughly 58) and long-lived (around 82). Two additional independent replicas of 1 million unique cDNA reads from the same blood draw were analyzed for two donors (one aged 18 to 29 and one aged 80 or older). To avoid experimental bias, donors of different ages were randomly spread across the sequencing lanes. Age-related changes in TCR beta repertoire diversity were measured in the study by deep sequencing normalized with unique cDNA molecular identifiers. Points the paper makes about the study in general: Total diversity estimates from one million sequenced T cells were considered lower bounds and underestimates. Observed TCR beta diversity correlated strongly with the percentage of naive T cells measured by flow cytometry. Because profiling used bulk unsorted PBMCs, naive and antigen-experienced compartments could not be compared conclusively. Compared with the aged group, the long-lived group had more naive CD4+ T cells, fewer expanded clones and increased TCR diversity, a pattern suggesting age selection. Because donor CMV infection status was unknown, age-related changes in expanded clonotypes were potentially confounded. Observed TCR beta diversity per million T cells fell roughly linearly with age, and a significant reduction was already apparent by age around 39.

As regards this clonotype: Its antigen has not been determined. No much larger clonotype is one base removed from it; base qualities were not supplied.

Ends trimmed: V by 0 bases, J by 3 bases; bases unmatched to a gene: 9. From the cysteine through the phenylalanine, the CDR3 covers 18 amino acids. Of the read, only the CDR3 DNA is kept; its 54 bases are in frame from base 1. CDR1 and CDR2 (MNHEY, SVGAGI) derive from the germline V gene. Library preparation used 5' RACE. The sequencer was an Illumina HiSeq 2500. The second PCR ran for about 6 to 12 cycles and used a J-beta primer mix along with a sample-barcoded 5' primer. A unique molecular identifier was introduced onto each TCR beta cDNA molecule by a template-switch 5' adaptor carrying 12 random nucleotides. Each sample yielded at least 3 million CDR3-containing paired-end reads. The Mint cDNA synthesis kit, primed by a TRBC-specific oligonucleotide, was used to synthesize first-strand cDNA from all RNA. After uracil-DNA glycosylase treatment, a first 18-cycle PCR used universal primers M1SS and BC2_uni_R on all cDNA. Processing in the source paper ran as follows. For normalization, 1 million high-quality reads, each with a distinct molecular identifier, were randomly selected from each sample. Reads with shared molecular identifiers were discarded instead of being binned into consensus sequences. MiTCR, with a Q25 quality threshold and the strictest error-elimination algorithm, was used for CDR3 identification, clonotype clustering and error correction. A nonparametric unseen species model with Euler transformation was used to estimate lower-bound total TCR beta diversity. TCRdb cleaned the public reads at Q25 with fastp, built clones with MiXCR and kept in-frame beta chains. Rows merge per CDR3 protein into single entries with the most common DNA and genes. TCRdb, not the authors, supplied the V and J calls. For this sample there are 600,000 to 800,000 distinct CDR3 sequences; under 65% appear just once. The ten largest clones capture about 13% of the sample.

Donors were approximately 42 systemically healthy Caucasian individuals from Russia aged roughly 6 to 95 years. Approximately 9 milliliters of peripheral blood were collected from each donor into EDTA-treated Vacutainer tubes. PBMCs were isolated by Ficoll-Paque density-gradient centrifugation, with at least 6 million obtained per sample. Total RNA, at least 6 micrograms per sample, was extracted from PBMCs with Trizol reagent. For every donor, flow cytometry on a PBMC aliquot measured the percentage of naive CD45RAhigh/CD27high T cells. The rearranged chain carries TRBV6-5 and TRBJ2-1, with TRBD1 identical over 9 junction bases. The origin of this receptor is an elderly woman in good health. Sequencing was done on a sample of blood. The bases are TGTGCCAGCAGTTACTCGATTGGGACAGGGCTTATCTACAATGAGCAGTTCTTC. It specifies CASSYSIGTGLIYNEQFF.